One sample yielded the 17 T cell receptor beta chains listed below, sequenced in a study of cytomegalovirus exposure and HLA in healthy donors. The PCR had 60 Vbeta and 13 Jbeta primers. Data came from immunoSEQ multiplex PCR; TCRdb stores just in-frame clones and leaves some out. The data show some 120,000 clones, 70% to 80% seen once. Sequences were obtained from PBMCs. Every receptor here comes from a man younger than 45 in good health and CMV-seropositive.

The chain employs TRBV28 and TRBJ1-3; D perhaps matches TRBD1 (6 bases). The germline gives CDR1 MDHEN, CDR2 SYDVKM. Trimming pared 3 bases from V and 4 bases from J, leaving 13 bases between. The CDR3 covers 15 residues. In nucleotides, the CDR3 is TGTGCCAGCAGTTTTTTCCAGGGGTCAGGAAACACCATATATTTT. Translation gives CASSFFQGSGNTIYF.

This clone was seen only a few times. The V and J genes are TRBV27 and TRBJ1-4, with unresolved D. The V and J ends lost 1 base and 11 bases respectively, with 17 bases between them. Germline V gives CDR1 MNHEY, CDR2 SMNVEV (reference sequence). The CDR3 has 15 residues. DNA for the CDR3: TGTGCCAGCAGTTTATTAGCCGGAGGGTTAGGGAAACTGTTTTTT. Protein product: CASSLLAGGLGKLFF. The full variable domain, in which reference TRBV27 and TRBJ1-4 provide the parts outside the CDR3, is EAQVTQNPRYLITVTGKKLTVTCSQNMNHEYMSWYRQDPGLGLRQIYYSMNVEVTDKGDVPEGYKVSRKEKRNFPLILESPSPNQTSLYFCASSLLAGGLGKLFFGSGTQLSVL.

Here the CDR3 reads CASSLAGGDEQYF. The CDR3 DNA reads as TGCGCCAGCAGTTTAGCGGGAGGAGACGAGCAGTACTTC. The J gene is TRBJ2-5, the V gene TRBV4-3; 10 positions match TRBD2. TRBJ2-7 explains the end of the DNA better; the J call may be wrong. This CDR3 has 13 amino acids. Germline CDR1 LGHNA, CDR2 YSLEER.

The chain combines TRBV27 with TRBJ2-5, with 7 bases fitting TRBD1. Germline V gives CDR1 MNHEY, CDR2 SMNVEV (reference sequence). CDR3 length: 15 residues. V dropped 6 bases and J dropped 5; count of bases not matched to a gene: 12. The CDR3 region is CASSYDRARVETQYF. DNA for the CDR3: TGTGCCAGCAGCTACGACAGGGCAAGGGTGGAGACCCAGTACTTC.

The rearrangement links TRBV4-1 to TRBJ2-3, with D maybe TRBD2 (6 bases). Trimming took off 0 bases at V and 4 bases at J, with 14 bases between the two ends. Germline V gene sequence: CDR1 MGHRA, CDR2 YSYEKL. This CDR3 is built from 16 residues. CDR3 sequence reads: CASSQDWGVQADTQYF. Here the CDR3 DNA reads TGCGCCAGCAGCCAAGATTGGGGGGTTCAGGCAGATACGCAGTATTTT.

The genes are TRBV18 and TRBJ2-5; 13 nucleotides align to TRBD2. The CDR3 has 19 amino acids. Germline V lookup: CDR1 KGHSH, CDR2 LQKENI. J gave up 2 bases and V 2 bases, and 11 bases lay outside the gene matches. The CDR3 coding sequence is TGTGCCAGCTCACCAACTCCGGGACTAGCGGGAACGGGGCAAGAGACCCAGTACTTC. It codes for CASSPTPGLAGTGQETQYF.

The gene calls are TRBV5-1 and TRBJ1-2; D remains ambiguous. CDR1 and CDR2 from the germline V gene are SGHRS and YFSETQ. The CDR3 runs 14 residues. V lost 0 bases and J lost 2, with 8 bases in between. CDR3 coding DNA: TGCGCCAGCAGCTTGGGACATCCCAACTATGGCTACACCTTC. It encodes CASSLGHPNYGYTF.

V gene TRBV5-4 combines with J gene TRBJ2-2; no clear D. Per the germline V gene, CDR1 is SGHNT and CDR2 is YYREEE (reference sequence). Trimming shortened V by 3 bases and J by 3 bases, and 3 bases separated the two germline ends. The CDR3 contains 12 residues. The CDR3 coding sequence is TGTGCCAGCAGCTCTGACACCGGGGAGCTGTTTTTT. Its protein product is CASSSDTGELFF.

This chain links TRBV27 with TRBJ2-7; 8 nucleotides agree with TRBD2. Germline CDR1 and CDR2: MNHEY and SMNVEV (reference sequence). J was trimmed by 5 bases and V by 0 bases; bases with no gene match: 9. The CDR3 length is 16 residues. CDR3: CASSLSRGLDHHEQYF. The CDR3 DNA sequence: TGTGCCAGCAGTTTATCTCGGGGACTAGACCACCACGAGCAGTACTTC.

This clone showed up just a few times. This chain joins TRBV6-5 and TRBJ2-3, with 8 bases matching TRBD2. V trimming: 6 bases; J trimming: 2 bases; junction bases outside the gene matches: 7. There are 15 residues in the CDR3. The germline CDR1 and CDR2 sequences are MNHEY and SVGAGI. In nucleotides, the CDR3 is TGTGCCAGCAGGGTTAGCGGGGCGGACACAGATACGCAGTATTTT. Amino acid sequence: CASRVSGADTDTQYF.

V and J are TRBV19 and TRBJ2-5; D perhaps matches TRBD2 (6 bases). This CDR3 is 13 amino acids long. Per germline, CDR1 LNHDA and CDR2 SQIVND (reference sequence). Deletions cut 4 bases from V and 5 bases from J, with 11 bases between. Here the CDR3 DNA reads TGTGCCAGTAGTACCAGCCGGGAGGAGACCCAGTACTTC. This translates into CASSTSREETQYF.

Comments on this clone: The germline gene is not matched at one end of the junction; a read error may be the cause. The CDR3 DNA follows: TGTGCCAGCAGCCCCGGACAGACCACAGATGCGCAGTATTTT. Its translation: CASSPGQTTDAQYF. The rearrangement uses TRBV7-3 and TRBJ2-3; tentatively, D is TRBD1 (6 bases). This CDR3 has 14 residues. Germline CDR1 is SGHTA and CDR2 is FQGTGA.

The V gene is TRBV28, the J gene TRBJ2-7, with D unresolved. Per germline, CDR1 MDHEN and CDR2 SYDVKM. The V end was cut by 6 bases, the J end by 2 bases, with 14 bases between. The CDR3 has 14 amino acids. The CDR3 reads CASRITGDAYEQYF. The CDR3 DNA sequence: TGTGCCAGCAGGATAACGGGTGATGCCTACGAGCAGTACTTC.

This chain uses TRBV9 with TRBJ2-5, with D tentatively TRBD1 (6 bases). Trimming stripped 4 bases from V and 4 bases from J, with 17 bases between. CDR3 size: 15 residues. Looked up from germline, CDR1 is SGDLS and CDR2 is YYNGEE. The CDR3 sequence: CASSRNPTGGETQYF. CDR3 nucleotide sequence: TGTGCCAGCAGCCGCAACCCGACAGGCGGAGAGACCCAGTACTTC.

This clone was detected only once. V and J are TRBV6-1 and TRBJ1-6; D unresolved. V was cut by 7 bases and J by 8 bases, with 18 bases left in between. CDR3 length: 15 residues. Germline CDR1 and CDR2: MNHNS and SASEGT. CDR3 DNA: TGTGCCAGCACAAAGCTTCACTTTGGAGATTCACCCCTCCACTTT. This gives the protein CASTKLHFGDSPLHF.

The gene calls are TRBV19 and TRBJ1-5, with a tentative D call TRBD1 (5 bases). Per the germline V gene, CDR1 is LNHDA and CDR2 is SQIVND (reference sequence). This CDR3 is 14 amino acids long. The V and J ends lost 1 base and 11 bases respectively, with 15 bases between them. CDR3 DNA sequence: TGTGCCAGTAGTATAGGGGGCCCTAGGGCTGCCCAGCATTTT. Residues: CASSIGGPRAAQHF.

In regard to this clone: The sample carries other DNA sequences with the same CDR3. The V gene is TRBV20-1, the J gene TRBJ1-3; a weak D match, TRBD1 (6 bases). The germline V and J ends were trimmed by 6 bases and 9 bases, with 12 bases remaining between them. There are 11 residues in the CDR3. The V gene's germline CDR1 is DFQATT and CDR2 SNEGSKA (reference sequence). The CDR3 loop is CSANTGLTIYF. In nucleotides, the CDR3 is TGCAGTGCGAATACAGGGCTCACCATATATTTT.